The 27 T cell receptor beta chains in this list originate from one sample, sequenced in a study of T cells after yellow fever vaccination. TCRdb reanalysed the 5' RACE reads using MiXCR and keeps one entry per CDR3 protein. This table has just under 30,000 distinct CDR3 sequences, less than 6.5% appearing once. The sequencing used CD8+ T cells sorted from PBMCs, collected 10 days after the yellow fever booster vaccination. The receptor source for this set is a man aged 30 to 39 who received the YFV17D yellow fever vaccine.

Many counts were recorded for this clonotype. CDR3 in DNA: TGCAGCGTTGAGGGCACAGGGGACTACGAGCAGTACTTC. Its protein product is CSVEGTGDYEQYF. The chain has TRBV29-1 and TRBJ2-7; 7 nucleotides match TRBD1. Per germline, CDR1 SQVTM and CDR2 ANQGSEA. The trim removed 3 bases at V and 3 bases at J, leaving 5 bases unmatched. The CDR3 is 13 residues long.

A note on this clonotype: A much more abundant neighbour one base away suggests this may be a read error. This sequence joins TRBV5-5 and TRBJ2-5, with TRBD1 matching 7 bases. The J segment lost 4 bases and the V segment lost 4 bases, leaving 13 bases of the junction unmatched. CDR1 and CDR2 from the germline V gene are SGHKS and YYEKEE (reference sequence). This CDR3 is built from 16 residues. The CDR3 DNA reads TGTGCCAGCAGCCCAGAACGTTGGACAGGCCCAGAGACCCAGTACTTC. It is translated as CASSPERWTGPETQYF.

This clonotype was counted ten times or more. The V call is TRBV5-1, the J call TRBJ2-3; D is possibly TRBD1 (5 bases). The germline CDR1 and CDR2 sequences are SGHRS and YFSETQ. CDR3 length equals 15 residues. The V end lost 2 bases, the J end lost 2 bases, and 12 bases lay between the germline ends. DNA of the CDR3: TGCGCCAGCAGCTTCCAGACAGCCTACACAGATACGCAGTATTTT. It codes for CASSFQTAYTDTQYF.

This clonotype was seen ten or more times. The chain combines TRBV5-1 with TRBJ1-4; weak D call: TRBD1 (5 bases). The V gene lost 4 bases and the J gene lost 7 bases, with 14 bases spanning the gap. This CDR3 is 14 amino acids long. Per germline, CDR1 SGHRS and CDR2 YFSETQ. Here the CDR3 reads CASSPRGLGEKLFF. Written as DNA, the CDR3 is TGCGCCAGCAGCCCTAGGGGACTTGGTGAAAAACTGTTTTTT.

The sample holds many counts of this clonotype. The CDR3 nucleotides are TGTGCCAGCAGTTTAGCGGTAGGGGTCTACAATGAGCAGTTCTTC. Translation gives CASSLAVGVYNEQFF. The V gene is TRBV27, the J gene TRBJ2-1, with a weak D call TRBD1 (5 bases). Trimming pared 2 bases from V and 3 bases from J, leaving 11 bases between. Germline V lookup: CDR1 MNHEY, CDR2 SMNVEV (reference sequence). The CDR3 is 15 residues long.

This clonotype has at least ten counts. The V gene is TRBV5-1, the J gene TRBJ2-7; no firm D call. Trimming shortened V by 0 bases and J by 0 bases, and 4 bases separated the two germline ends. Per the germline V gene, CDR1 is SGHRS and CDR2 is YFSETQ. The CDR3 totals 13 residues. CDR3 bases: TGCGCCAGCAGCTTGGAGGCCTCCTACGAGCAGTACTTC. Protein product: CASSLEASYEQYF.

This clonotype has at least ten counts. The chain couples TRBV2 to TRBJ2-7; D may be TRBD1 (5 bases). V shed 6 bases and J shed 1 base, with 10 bases lying between them. Per the germline V gene, CDR1 is SNHLY and CDR2 is FYNNEI. The CDR3 runs to 13 residues. CDR3 sequence reads: CASRAGWSYEQYF. The CDR3 DNA reads TGTGCCAGCAGGGCAGGGTGGTCCTACGAGCAGTACTTC.

This clonotype was seen more than once but under ten times. The genes are TRBV4-1 and TRBJ2-1; D is ambiguous. V dropped 2 bases and J dropped 7 bases, with 15 bases sitting between them. CDR3 size: 15 residues. CDR1 is MGHRA and CDR2 is YSYEKL in the germline V gene. In nucleotides, the CDR3 is TGCGCCAGCAGCCAACCCCCTACTGGTGTAAATGAGCAGTTCTTC. Encoded protein: CASSQPPTGVNEQFF.

Ten or more counts support this clonotype. This chain links TRBV27 with TRBJ2-7, with TRBD2 matching 10 bases. With V trimmed by 5 bases and J by 4 bases, 5 bases remained unmatched. The CDR3 has 14 amino acids. CDR1 and CDR2 (germline): MNHEY, SMNVEV (reference sequence). The CDR3 nucleotides read TGTGCCAGCAGTCCTAGCGGGAGCGTTTACGAGCAGTACTTC. It translates to CASSPSGSVYEQYF.

This clonotype was counted at least ten times. The chain carries TRBV7-9 and TRBJ2-1, with TRBD2 matching 10 bases. V lost 6 bases, J lost 8 bases, and 7 bases stayed unmatched. CDR1 and CDR2 from the germline V gene are SEHNR and FQNEAQ (reference sequence). CDR3 size: 14 residues. The CDR3 DNA reads TGTGCCAGCAGGGGCCTAGCGGGAGATCATGAGCAGTTCTTC. Protein product: CASRGLAGDHEQFF.

This clonotype qualifies as medium-sized. V usage is TRBV3-1 and J usage is TRBJ2-7; D is undetermined. The CDR3 has 13 amino acids. Per germline, CDR1 LGHDT and CDR2 YNNKEL (reference sequence). V was pared by 1 base and J by 4 bases, with 8 bases between. In DNA form, the CDR3 reads TGTGCCAGCAGCCAAGGACTGATTTACGAGCAGTACTTC. Its protein is CASSQGLIYEQYF.

This clonotype showed up many times. CDR3 DNA sequence: TGTGCCAGCAGCTTGGCGGCTGAGCAGTTCTTC. Translating it yields CASSLAAEQFF. The genes are TRBV5-4 and TRBJ2-1; no clear D gene. Trimming stripped 0 bases from V and 9 bases from J, with 4 bases between. The CDR3 consists of 11 residues. Germline V gene sequence: CDR1 SGHNT, CDR2 YYREEE (reference sequence). The full variable domain, completed using reference TRBV5-4 and TRBJ2-1, is ETGVTQSPTHLIKTRGQQVTLRCSSQSGHNTVSWYQQALGQGPQFIFQYYREEENGRGNFPPRFSGLQFPNYSSELNVNALELDDSALYLCASSLAAEQFFGPGTRLTVL.

Ten or more counts support this clonotype. This rearrangement joins TRBV19 to TRBJ2-6; 11 bases map to TRBD1. J gave up 0 bases and V 7 bases, and 5 bases lay outside the gene matches. Germline V CDR1 and CDR2: LNHDA, SQIVND (reference sequence). The CDR3 extends over 17 amino acids. CDR3 sequence (DNA): TGTGCCAGTACGGGACAGGGGGTATTCTCTGGGGCCAACGTCCTGACTTTC. Its protein is CASTGQGVFSGANVLTF. Complete variable domain (other parts from reference TRBV19 and TRBJ2-6): DGGITQSPKYLFRKEGQNVTLSCEQNLNHDAMYWYRQDPGQGLRLIYYSQIVNDFQKGDIAEGYSVSREKKESFPLTVTSAQKNPTAFYLCASTGQGVFSGANVLTFGAGSRLTVL.

This clonotype was counted at least ten times. The rearrangement uses TRBV3-1 and TRBJ2-1; no reliable D call. The V and J ends lost 7 bases and 12 bases respectively, with 7 bases between them. CDR3 size: 9 residues. Germline V gives CDR1 LGHDT, CDR2 YNNKEL (reference sequence). The CDR3, as DNA: TGTGCCAGCAACGTTAGGCAGTTCTTC. Its translation is CASNVRQFF.

This clonotype was found many times. V usage is TRBV29-1 and J usage is TRBJ2-1; unclear D gene. This CDR3 comprises 15 residues. Trimming removed 1 base from V and 7 bases from J, with 17 bases in between. The germline V gene encodes CDR1 SQVTM and CDR2 ANQGSEA. The CDR3: CSVEAEDQRANEQFF. In DNA form, the CDR3 reads TGCAGCGTTGAAGCCGAGGACCAACGGGCGAATGAGCAGTTCTTC.

This clonotype was recorded at least ten times. V is TRBV20-1 and J is TRBJ2-5; perhaps TRBD2 as D (5 bases). The CDR3 is made up of 16 amino acids. Germline loops: CDR1 DFQATT, CDR2 SNEGSKA (reference sequence). Trimming cost V 3 bases and J 1 base, with 18 bases left between them. CDR3 in DNA: TGCAGTGCTAGCGGTCTAGCAGAATCTCGCCAAGAGACCCAGTACTTC. Amino acids: CSASGLAESRQETQYF.

The sample holds many counts of this clonotype. The chain is built from TRBV28 and TRBJ2-1; TRBD1 or TRBD2 may be the D gene (6 bases each). Germline loops: CDR1 MDHEN, CDR2 SYDVKM. Trimming removed 3 bases from V and 6 bases from J, with 12 bases in between. There are 14 residues in the CDR3. The DNA for the CDR3 is TGTGCCAGCAGTTTGAGAGGGGGGCTCAATGAGCAGTTCTTC. Translation: CASSLRGGLNEQFF.

This clonotype was seen at least ten times. For the CDR3, the DNA is TGCGCCAGCAGCCGGGCTAGCGGGAGTAATCCCTACGAGCAGTACTTC. Amino acids: CASSRASGSNPYEQYF. The chain joins TRBV4-3 to TRBJ2-7; 10 bases are shared with TRBD2. Trimming removed 4 bases from V and 2 bases from J; junction bases left unmatched: 8. CDR1 LGHNA and CDR2 YSLEER come from the germline V gene. The CDR3 runs 16 residues.

This clonotype was observed many times. The chain joins TRBV5-1 to TRBJ2-7; possible D gene TRBD2, 6 bases. Per germline, CDR1 SGHRS and CDR2 YFSETQ. Deletions cut 7 bases from V and 1 base from J, with 15 bases between. The CDR3 runs 14 residues. CDR3 DNA sequence: TGCGCCAGCTCTCCCGGGACTGCATCCTACGAGCAGTACTTC. Amino acids: CASSPGTASYEQYF. The complete variable domain, with remaining parts taken from reference TRBV5-1 and TRBJ2-7, reads KAGVTQTPRYLIKTRGQQVTLSCSPISGHRSVSWYQQTPGQGLQFLFEYFSETQRNKGNFPGRFSGRQFSNSRSEMNVSTLELGDSALYLCASSPGTASYEQYFGPGTRLTVT.

There are many counts of this clonotype. The chain couples TRBV18 to TRBJ2-1; D unclear. Germline CDR1 is KGHSH and CDR2 is LQKENI. The CDR3 covers 17 residues. Trimming took 0 bases from V and 4 from J, leaving 16 bases between them. DNA of the CDR3: TGTGCCAGCTCACCACCCGGGCTCGACAAAACATACAATGAGCAGTTCTTC. Translating gives CASSPPGLDKTYNEQFF.

Many counts were recorded for this clonotype. The CDR3 coding sequence is TGTGCCAGCAGCCTTAGGACGACAATTTGGGATGAGCAGTTCTTC. It codes for CASSLRTTIWDEQFF. The V and J genes are TRBV14 and TRBJ2-1; D is undetermined. Germline V lookup: CDR1 SGHDN, CDR2 FVKESK. The CDR3 covers 15 residues. V was cut by 4 bases and J by 8 bases, with 18 bases left in between.

The sample holds many counts of this clonotype. DNA of the CDR3: TGCGCCAGCAGCCAAGGAGAAGGGCACAATGAGCAGTTCTTC. This sequence encodes CASSQGEGHNEQFF. The chain recombines TRBV4-1 with TRBJ2-1; D is unclear. Germline V gene sequence: CDR1 MGHRA, CDR2 YSYEKL. The CDR3 sequence is 14 residues long. V was trimmed by 1 base and J by 5 bases, leaving 9 bases between them.

This clonotype was recorded at least ten times. The chain has TRBV14 and TRBJ2-3; the D gene is possibly TRBD1 (6 bases). The V end was cut by 6 bases, the J end by 4 bases, with 14 bases between. The CDR3 contains 14 residues. Germline loops: CDR1 SGHDN, CDR2 FVKESK. The CDR3: CASRPTWGPDTQYF. CDR3 coding DNA: TGTGCCAGCAGACCCACCTGGGGGCCAGATACGCAGTATTTT.

The table lists this clonotype with many counts. This chain links TRBV9 with TRBJ1-5; D possibly corresponds to TRBD1 (5 bases). The germline V and J ends were trimmed by 4 bases and 4 bases, with 9 bases remaining between them. CDR1 SGDLS and CDR2 YYNGEE come from the germline V gene. The CDR3 spans 13 residues. The CDR3 loop is CASSSGGNQPQHF. Written as DNA, the CDR3 is TGTGCCAGCAGCTCCGGGGGGAATCAGCCCCAGCATTTT. The full variable domain, with the rest looked up from reference TRBV9 and TRBJ1-5, is DSGVTQTPKHLITATGQRVTLRCSPRSGDLSVYWYQQSLDQGLQFLIQYYNGEERAKGNILERFSAQQFPDLHSELNLSSLELGDSALYFCASSSGGNQPQHFGDGTRLSIL.

This clonotype was seen ten or more times. V and J are TRBV14 and TRBJ2-5; 8 nucleotides agree with TRBD1. After removal of 4 bases from V and 3 bases from J, the junction contained 4 bases not matched to a gene. From germline, CDR1 is SGHDN and CDR2 FVKESK. The CDR3 sequence is 14 residues long. The CDR3 region is CASSPRTGKETQYF. The CDR3 coding sequence is TGTGCCAGCAGCCCCAGGACAGGGAAAGAGACCCAGTACTTC.

This clonotype occurred many times. The chain combines TRBV6-4 with TRBJ2-1, with a tentative D call TRBD2 (6 bases). Per the germline V gene, CDR1 is MRHNA and CDR2 is SNTAGT. V dropped 3 bases and J dropped 6 bases, with 18 bases sitting between them. This CDR3 comprises 16 residues. The CDR3 loop reads CASSELPGRGTNEQFF. The DNA for the CDR3 is TGTGCCAGCAGTGAATTACCGGGCCGGGGGACCAATGAGCAGTTCTTC.

This clonotype was seen many times. The chain has TRBV30 and TRBJ2-3, with D tentatively TRBD1 (6 bases). V lost 3 bases and J lost 1, with 29 bases in between. CDR1 is GTSNPN, CDR2 SVGIG, per germline (reference sequence). The CDR3 has 20 residues. Here the CDR3 DNA reads TGTGCCTGGAGCGGTTGGATCGACAGGCGCCCGGCACCGGGCACAGATACGCAGTATTTT. It specifies CAWSGWIDRRPAPGTDTQYF.